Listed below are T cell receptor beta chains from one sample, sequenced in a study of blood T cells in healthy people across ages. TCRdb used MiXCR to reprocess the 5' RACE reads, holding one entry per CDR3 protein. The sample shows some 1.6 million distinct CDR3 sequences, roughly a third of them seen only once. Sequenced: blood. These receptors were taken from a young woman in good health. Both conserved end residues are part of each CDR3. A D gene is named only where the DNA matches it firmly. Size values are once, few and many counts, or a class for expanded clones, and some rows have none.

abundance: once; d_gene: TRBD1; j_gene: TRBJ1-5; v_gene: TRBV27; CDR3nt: TGTGCCAGCAGTTGGACAGGGGGCGATGGTCAGCCCCAGCATTTT; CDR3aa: CASSWTGGDGQPQHF
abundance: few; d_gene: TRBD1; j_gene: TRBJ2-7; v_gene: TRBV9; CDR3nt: TGTGCCAGCAGCGTCTTAACAGGGGTTAGTTCGTCGGACTCTACCTACGAGCAGTACTTC; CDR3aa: CASSVLTGVSSSDSTYEQYF
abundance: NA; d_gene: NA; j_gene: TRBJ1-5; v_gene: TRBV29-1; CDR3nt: TGCTGCGTTGAGGGGCCTGGGCCCCAGCATTTT; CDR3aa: CCVEGPGPQHF
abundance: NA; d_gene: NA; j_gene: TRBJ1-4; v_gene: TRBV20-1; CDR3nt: TGCAGTGCTAGAAAGGACCGTTATAATGAAAAACTGTTTTTT; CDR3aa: CSARKDRYNEKLFF
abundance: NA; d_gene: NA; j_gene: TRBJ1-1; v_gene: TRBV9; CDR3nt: TGTGCCAGCAGCGTAGTGAACGGCTCCTGGGGGAACACTGAAGCTTTCTTT; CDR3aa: CASSVVNGSWGNTEAFF
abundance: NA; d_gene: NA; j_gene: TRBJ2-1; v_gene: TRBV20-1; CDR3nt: TGCAGTGCTAGAGATCAGGCGGGAAGGAGCTCCTACAATGAGCAGTTCTTC; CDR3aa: CSARDQAGRSSYNEQFF
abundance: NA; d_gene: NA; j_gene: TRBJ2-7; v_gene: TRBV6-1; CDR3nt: TGTGCCAGCAGTGAACGTAGGGGTTGGGACTCCTACGAGCAGTACTTC; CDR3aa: CASSERRGWDSYEQYF
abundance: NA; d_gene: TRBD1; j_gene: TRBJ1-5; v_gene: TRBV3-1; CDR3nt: TGTGCCAGCAGCTCCACAGGGGGAGAAGGACAGCCCCAGCATTTT; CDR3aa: CASSSTGGEGQPQHF
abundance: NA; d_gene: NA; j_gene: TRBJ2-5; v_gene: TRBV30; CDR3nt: TGTGCCTACAGGGTGGCTGGGGAGACCCAGTACTTC; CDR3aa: CAYRVAGETQYF
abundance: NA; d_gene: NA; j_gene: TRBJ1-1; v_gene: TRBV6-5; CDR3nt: TGTGCCAGCAGTTACTCGAATGGCGGGACGGAGACTGAAGCTTTCTTT; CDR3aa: CASSYSNGGTETEAFF
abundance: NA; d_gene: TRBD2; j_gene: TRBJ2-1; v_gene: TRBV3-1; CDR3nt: TGTGCCAGCAGCCATCCAAAAGGGGCTTGGGCGGGAGGTAACAATGAGCAGTTCTTC; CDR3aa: CASSHPKGAWAGGNNEQFF
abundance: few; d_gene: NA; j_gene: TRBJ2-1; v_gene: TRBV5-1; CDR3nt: TGCGCCAGCAGCTTGATCAGCGGAGGGGGCAATGAGCAGTTCTTC; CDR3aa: CASSLISGGGNEQFF
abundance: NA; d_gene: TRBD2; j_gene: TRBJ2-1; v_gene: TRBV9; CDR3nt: TGTGCCAGCAGCGTAGGGGGACTAGCCTACAATGAGCAGTTCTTC; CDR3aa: CASSVGGLAYNEQFF
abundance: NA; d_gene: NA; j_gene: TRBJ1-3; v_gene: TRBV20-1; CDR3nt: TGCAGTGCTACTAAACTGACAGTCTCCGGAAACACCATATATTTT; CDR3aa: CSATKLTVSGNTIYF
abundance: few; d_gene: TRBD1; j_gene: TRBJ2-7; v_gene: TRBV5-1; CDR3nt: TGCGCCAGCAGCACGGGGACAGAATCGGTCCACGAGCAGTACTTC; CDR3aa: CASSTGTESVHEQYF
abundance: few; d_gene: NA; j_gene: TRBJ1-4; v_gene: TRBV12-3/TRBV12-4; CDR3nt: TGTGCCAGCGGGTTCCGGGACGAACTGTTTTTT; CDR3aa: CASGFRDELFF
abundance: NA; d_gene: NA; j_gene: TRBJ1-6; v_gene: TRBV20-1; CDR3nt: TGCAGTGCTGGACCCGGGCCGCTAGGATCACCCCTCCACTTT; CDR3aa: CSAGPGPLGSPLHF
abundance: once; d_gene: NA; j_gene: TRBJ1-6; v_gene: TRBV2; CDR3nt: TGTGCCAGCATACAGGGTGAATCACCCCTCCACTTT; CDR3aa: CASIQGESPLHF
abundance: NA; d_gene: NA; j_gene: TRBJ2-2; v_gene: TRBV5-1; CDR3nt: TGTGCCAGCAGCTTAGGGTCGTCCGGGGAGCTGTTTTTT; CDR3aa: CASSLGSSGELFF
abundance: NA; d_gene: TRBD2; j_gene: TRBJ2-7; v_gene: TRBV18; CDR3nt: TGTGCCAGCTCACCAGCAGGCGGGAGTGACTCCTACGAGCAGTACTTC; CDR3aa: CASSPAGGSDSYEQYF
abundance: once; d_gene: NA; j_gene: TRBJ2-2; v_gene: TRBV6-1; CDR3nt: TGTGCTAGCAGTGAAGGGAGCCAGGGTCCCACCGGGGAGCTGTTTTTT; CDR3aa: CASSEGSQGPTGELFF
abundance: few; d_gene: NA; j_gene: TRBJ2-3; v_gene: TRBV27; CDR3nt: TGTGCCAGCAGTCTAGGCAGGGACGATACGCAGTATTTT; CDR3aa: CASSLGRDDTQYF
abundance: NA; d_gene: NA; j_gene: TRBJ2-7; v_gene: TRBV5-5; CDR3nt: TGTGCCAGCAGAATCGACCCAAGGGCCTACGAGCAGTACTTC; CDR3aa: CASRIDPRAYEQYF
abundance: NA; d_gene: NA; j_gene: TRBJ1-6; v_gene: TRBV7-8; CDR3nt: TGTGCCAGCAGCTCCCCTTATTCACCCCTCCACTTT; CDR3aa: CASSSPYSPLHF
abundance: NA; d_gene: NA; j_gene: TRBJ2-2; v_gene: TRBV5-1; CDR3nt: TGCGCCAGCAGCTTGGGGACTCGGACCGGGGAGCTGTTTTTT; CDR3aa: CASSLGTRTGELFF
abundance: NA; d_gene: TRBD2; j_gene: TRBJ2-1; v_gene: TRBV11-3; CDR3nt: TGTGCCAGCAGCCCGGGACTAGCGGACCGAGCTGACTACAATGAGCAGTTCTTC; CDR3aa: CASSPGLADRADYNEQFF
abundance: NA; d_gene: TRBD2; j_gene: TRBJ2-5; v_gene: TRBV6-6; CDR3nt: TGTGCCAGCAGTACACGACTAGCGGCACAAGAGACCCAGTACTTC; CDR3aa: CASSTRLAAQETQYF
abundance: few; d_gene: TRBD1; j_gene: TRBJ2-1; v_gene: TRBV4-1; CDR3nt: TGCGCCAACGCTCCCTGCCCGGGACAGGGAGCGACCAATGAGCAGTTCTTC; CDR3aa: CANAPCPGQGATNEQFF
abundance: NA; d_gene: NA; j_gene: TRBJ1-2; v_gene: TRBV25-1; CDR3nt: TGTGCCAGTTTCACAGGATTGTGGTATGGCTACACCTTC; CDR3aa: CASFTGLWYGYTF
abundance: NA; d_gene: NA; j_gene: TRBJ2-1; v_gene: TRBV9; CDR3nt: TGTGCCAGCGGCGGCAGGGACTTAAGCAATGAGCAGTTCTTC; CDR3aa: CASGGRDLSNEQFF
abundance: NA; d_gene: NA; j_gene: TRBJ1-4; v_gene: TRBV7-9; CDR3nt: TGTGCCAGCAGCTTAGACGGCAGCGTTAATGAAAAACTGTTTTTT; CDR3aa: CASSLDGSVNEKLFF
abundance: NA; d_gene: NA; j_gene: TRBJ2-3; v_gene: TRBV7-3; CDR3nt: TGTGCCAGCAGCTTAACGAGCAATCGGGGCACAGATACGCAGTATTTT; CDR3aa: CASSLTSNRGTDTQYF
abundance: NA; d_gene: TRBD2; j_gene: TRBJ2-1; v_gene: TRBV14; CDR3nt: TGTGCCAGCAGCCAAGAGGGACTAGCTTGGTACAATGAGCAGTTCTTC; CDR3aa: CASSQEGLAWYNEQFF
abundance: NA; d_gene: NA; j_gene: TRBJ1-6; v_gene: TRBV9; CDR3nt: TGTGCCAGCACCCTTGGGGCCGCAACTGATAATTCACCCCTCCACTTT; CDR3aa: CASTLGAATDNSPLHF
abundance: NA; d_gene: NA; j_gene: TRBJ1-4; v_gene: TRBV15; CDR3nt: TGTGCCACCAGCAGAGCTAAAGGGCCGACGGAAAAACTGTTTTTT; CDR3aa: CATSRAKGPTEKLFF
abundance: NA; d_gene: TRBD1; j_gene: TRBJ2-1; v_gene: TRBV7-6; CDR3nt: TGTGCCAGCAGCTTAGGGACAGGGGTCAAGCATGAGCAGTTCTTC; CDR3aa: CASSLGTGVKHEQFF
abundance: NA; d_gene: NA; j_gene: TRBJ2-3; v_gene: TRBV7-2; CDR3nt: TGTGCCAGCAGCTATTCGGGCAGAAGCACAGATACGCAGTATTTT; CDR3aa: CASSYSGRSTDTQYF
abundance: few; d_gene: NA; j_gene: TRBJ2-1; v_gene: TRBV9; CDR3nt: TGTGCCAGCAGCGTAGGGGGCGGGACAGTTCACAATGAGCAGTTCTTC; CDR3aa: CASSVGGGTVHNEQFF
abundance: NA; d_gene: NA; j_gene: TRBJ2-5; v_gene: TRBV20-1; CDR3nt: TGCAGTGCTCGTATCGGGACTGGAGAGACCCAGTACTTC; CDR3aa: CSARIGTGETQYF
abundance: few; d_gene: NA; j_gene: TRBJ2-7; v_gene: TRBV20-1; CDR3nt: TGCAGTGCTCCCCGGGGTGGGGGCTACGAGCAGTACTTC; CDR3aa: CSAPRGGGYEQYF
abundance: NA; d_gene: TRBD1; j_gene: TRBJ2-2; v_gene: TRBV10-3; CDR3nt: TGTGCTCATCAAGGGGGACAGGGGCACGGGGAGCTGTTTTTT; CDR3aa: CAHQGGQGHGELFF
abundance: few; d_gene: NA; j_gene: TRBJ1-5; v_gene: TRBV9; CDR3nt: TGTACCAGCAGCGCTGGAGACCTTTTTCAGCCCCAGCATTTT; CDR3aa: CTSSAGDLFQPQHF
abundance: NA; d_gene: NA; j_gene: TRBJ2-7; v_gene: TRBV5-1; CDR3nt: TGCGCCAGCAGCCCCTCCTTCCGGCAGGACCATTCCTACGAGCAGTACTTC; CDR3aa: CASSPSFRQDHSYEQYF
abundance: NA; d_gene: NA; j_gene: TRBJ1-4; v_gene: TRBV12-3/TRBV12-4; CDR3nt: TGTGCCAGCAGATCGCAGAATCGGGTCGAAAAACTGTTTTTT; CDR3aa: CASRSQNRVEKLFF
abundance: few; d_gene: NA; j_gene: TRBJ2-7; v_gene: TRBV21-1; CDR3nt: TGTGCCAGCAGCAGGAGGGGTCTAGAGCAGTACTTC; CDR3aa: CASSRRGLEQYF
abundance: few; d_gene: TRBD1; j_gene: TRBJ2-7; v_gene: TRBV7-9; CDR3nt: TGTGCCAGCAGCTGGGGACAGCAGACCTACGAGCAGTACTTC; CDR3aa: CASSWGQQTYEQYF
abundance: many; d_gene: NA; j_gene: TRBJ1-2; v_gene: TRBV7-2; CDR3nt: TGTGCCAGCAGCTTAGCGCTAGGAAGGTCATTCGGCTACACCTTC; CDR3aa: CASSLALGRSFGYTF
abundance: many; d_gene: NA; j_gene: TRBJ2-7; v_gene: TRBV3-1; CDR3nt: TGTGCCAGCGGGCCAAGCTCCTACGAGCAGTACTTC; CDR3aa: CASGPSSYEQYF